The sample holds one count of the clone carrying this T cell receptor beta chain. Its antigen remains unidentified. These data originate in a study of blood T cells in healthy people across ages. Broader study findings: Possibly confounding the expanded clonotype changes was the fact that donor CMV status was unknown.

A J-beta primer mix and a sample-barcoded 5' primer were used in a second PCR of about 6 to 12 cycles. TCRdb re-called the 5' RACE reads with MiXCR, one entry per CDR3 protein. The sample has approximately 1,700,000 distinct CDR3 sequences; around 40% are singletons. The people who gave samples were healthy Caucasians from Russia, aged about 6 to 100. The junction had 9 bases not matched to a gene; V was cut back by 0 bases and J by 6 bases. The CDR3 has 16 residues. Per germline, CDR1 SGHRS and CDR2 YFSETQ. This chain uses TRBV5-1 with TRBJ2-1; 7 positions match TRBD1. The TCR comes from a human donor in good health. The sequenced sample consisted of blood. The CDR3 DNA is TGCGCCAGCAGCTTGGCCCCGGGACAGTCGAGCAATGAGCAGTTCTTC. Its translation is CASSLAPGQSSNEQFF. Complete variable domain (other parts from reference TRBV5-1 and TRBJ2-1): KAGVTQTPRYLIKTRGQQVTLSCSPISGHRSVSWYQQTPGQGLQFLFEYFSETQRNKGNFPGRFSGRQFSNSRSEMNVSTLELGDSALYLCASSLAPGQSSNEQFFGPGTRLTVL.